The 3 T cell receptor beta chains below were found in one sample sequenced in a study of blood T cell repertoires in COVID-19. The protocol was immunoSEQ multiplex PCR, while the TCRdb copy is restricted to in-frame clones and leaves out a portion. The profile shows hundreds of thousands of clones, around 88% of them singletons. Sequencing was carried out using PBMCs or T cells enriched from blood (not recorded which). The receptors stem from a man aged 40-49 years who had recovered from COVID-19.

This chain links TRBV4-3 with TRBJ2-3; possible D gene TRBD2, 5 bases. This CDR3 region has 16 residues. V was pared by 0 bases and J by 6 bases, with 16 bases between. The germline V gene encodes CDR1 LGHNA and CDR2 YSLEER. The DNA for the CDR3 is TGCGCCAGCAGCCAAGAAGGGTGGGAGTCTGGGGATACGCAGTATTTT. Its translation is CASSQEGWESGDTQYF.

The chain uses TRBV7-9 and TRBJ1-2; TRBD1 matches 9 bases. The V segment lost 5 bases and the J segment 4 bases; nucleotides outside the gene matches: 8. Germline V gene data show CDR1 as SEHNR and CDR2 as FQNEAQ (reference sequence). The CDR3 consists of 15 residues. CDR3 sequence: CASSPWDRASYGYTF. The DNA for the CDR3 is TGTGCCAGCAGCCCGTGGGACAGGGCTTCCTATGGCTACACCTTC.

The chain employs TRBV24-1 and TRBJ1-2; the D is unclear. Germline values: CDR1 KGHDR, CDR2 SFDVKD. V was pared by 4 bases and J by 5 bases, with 4 bases between. The CDR3 sequence is 11 residues long. The CDR3 sequence is CATSDSYGYTF. The CDR3 nucleotides read TGTGCCACCAGTGACTCTTATGGCTACACCTTC.